This passage covers 3 T cell receptor beta chains from one sample sequenced in a study of regulatory T cells in long-lasting Graves disease. Arm-PCR of CDR3 regions and iRepertoire HTBI primers were used to build TCR beta libraries. TCRdb re-analysed the multiplex PCR reads in MiXCR, keeping a single row per CDR3 protein. The table lists around 250,000 distinct CDR3 sequences, 20% to 25% of them singletons, with about 15% in the top ten. Time point reported: newly diagnosed GD, antithyroid drugs for less than 3 months. RNA extracted from PBMCs served as the sequencing template. Sample: peripheral blood mononuclear cells (PBMCs), taken at new diagnosis, from a patient treated with antithyroid drugs. Source of these receptors: a female donor with Graves disease.

The chain employs TRBV29-1 and TRBJ2-3, with D uncertain. Germline-derived CDR1 and CDR2 are SQVTM and ANQGSEA. This CDR3 spans 12 amino acids. CDR3 region: CSSRSSTDTQYF. The CDR3 DNA reads TGCAGTTCACGTTCTAGCACAGATACGCAGTATTTT.

There are many counts of this clonotype. The DNA for the CDR3 is TGCAGTGCTAGTGAAAACGGACGAACCAAGCACTACGAGGGGCAGTACTTC. It codes for CSASENGRTKHYEGQYF. V and J are TRBV20-1 and TRBJ2-7, with a possible D match to TRBD2 (5 bases). CDR3 length: 17 residues. The V end lost 3 bases, the J end lost 9 bases, and 30 bases lay between the germline ends. Germline lookup yields CDR1 DFQATT and CDR2 SNEGSKA (reference sequence).

V is TRBV18 and J is TRBJ2-2; 7 nucleotides agree with TRBD1. J gave up 4 bases and V 3 bases, and 5 bases lay outside the gene matches. There are 15 residues in the CDR3. Germline lookup yields CDR1 KGHSH and CDR2 LQKENI. The CDR3: CASSPMTGSTGELFF. The CDR3 bases are TGTGCCAGCTCACCTATGACAGGGAGCACCGGGGAGCTGTTTTTT.